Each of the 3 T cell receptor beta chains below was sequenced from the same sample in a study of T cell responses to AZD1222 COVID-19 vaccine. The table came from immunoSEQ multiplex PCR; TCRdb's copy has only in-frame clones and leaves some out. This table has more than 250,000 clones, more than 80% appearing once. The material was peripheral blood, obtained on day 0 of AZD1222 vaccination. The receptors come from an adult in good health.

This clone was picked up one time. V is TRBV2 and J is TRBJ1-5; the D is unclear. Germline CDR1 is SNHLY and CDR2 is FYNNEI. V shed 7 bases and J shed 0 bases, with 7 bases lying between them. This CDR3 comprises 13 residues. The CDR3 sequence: CASNENSNQPQHF. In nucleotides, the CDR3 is TGTGCCAGCAATGAGAATAGCAATCAGCCCCAGCATTTT.

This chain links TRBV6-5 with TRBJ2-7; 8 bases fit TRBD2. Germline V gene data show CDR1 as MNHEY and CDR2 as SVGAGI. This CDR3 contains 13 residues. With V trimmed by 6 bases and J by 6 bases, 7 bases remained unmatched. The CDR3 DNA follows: TGTGCCAGCAGGTCCAGCGGGGGAGCCGAGCAGTACTTC. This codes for CASRSSGGAEQYF.

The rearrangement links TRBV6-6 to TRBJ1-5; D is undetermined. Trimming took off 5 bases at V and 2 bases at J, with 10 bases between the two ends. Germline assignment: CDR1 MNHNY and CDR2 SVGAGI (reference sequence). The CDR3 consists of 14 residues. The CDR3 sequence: CASSTDSGNQPQHF. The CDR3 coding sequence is TGTGCCAGCAGTACAGACTCCGGCAATCAGCCCCAGCATTTT.